These 9 T cell receptor beta chains were all obtained from the same sample, sequenced in a study of cytomegalovirus exposure and HLA in healthy donors. This PCR relied on a set of 60 Vbeta primers and 13 Jbeta primers. Using immunoSEQ multiplex PCR, the repertoire was profiled, and TCRdb retains in-frame clones only, with some absent. Among 150,000 to 200,000 clones, about 73% were seen once, and the ten largest hold approximately 13%. The sample comprised PBMCs. The receptors come from a woman in her forties or fifties in good health and CMV-seropositive.

J is TRBJ2-2 and V is TRBV4-1, with TRBD2 matching over 14 bases. CDR3 length equals 20 residues. Looked up from germline, CDR1 is MGHRA and CDR2 is YSYEKL. V shed 4 bases, J shed 0 bases, and the junction held 10 bases outside the gene matches. The CDR3 region is CASSRWRLAGGDTNTGELFF. CDR3 sequence (DNA): TGCGCCAGCAGCCGTTGGAGACTAGCGGGGGGGGACACGAACACCGGGGAGCTGTTTTTT.

The chain employs TRBV4-1 and TRBJ1-5; D is uncertain. V gave up 0 bases and J gave up 7 bases, with 7 bases separating them. The CDR3 length is 13 residues. Germline V gene data show CDR1 as MGHRA and CDR2 as YSYEKL. The CDR3 DNA reads TGCGCCAGCAGCCAAGAGAGAGGGCAGCCCCAGCATTTT. As protein: CASSQERGQPQHF.

The chain links TRBV6-1 to TRBJ1-6; D is perhaps TRBD1 (6 bases). This CDR3 is 16 amino acids long. Trimming pared 4 bases from V and 10 bases from J, leaving 20 bases between. Germline-derived CDR1 and CDR2 are MNHNS and SASEGT. As DNA, the CDR3 is TGTGCCAGCAGTGTCCCTTCCGGGACACCCTCCTCACCCCTCCACTTT. It encodes CASSVPSGTPSSPLHF.

This rearrangement joins TRBV7-6 to TRBJ1-1; 8 bases line up with TRBD1. This CDR3 has 15 residues. Germline V gives CDR1 SGHVS, CDR2 FNYEAQ. Trimming cost V 5 bases and J 0 bases; bases outside gene matches: 5. Written as DNA, the CDR3 is TGTGCCAGCAGCCGCGGACAGGGAATGAACACTGAAGCTTTCTTT. As protein: CASSRGQGMNTEAFF.

The chain recombines TRBV5-1 with TRBJ1-1, with D possibly being TRBD1 (5 bases). This CDR3 is 16 amino acids long. V was trimmed by 0 bases and J by 1 base, leaving 13 bases between them. Germline V gene data show CDR1 as SGHRS and CDR2 as YFSETQ. CDR3: CASSLAGTGENTEAFF. In DNA form, the CDR3 reads TGCGCCAGCAGCTTGGCCGGTACAGGAGAGAACACTGAAGCTTTCTTT. Drawing the rest from reference TRBV5-1 and TRBJ1-1, the complete variable domain is KAGVTQTPRYLIKTRGQQVTLSCSPISGHRSVSWYQQTPGQGLQFLFEYFSETQRNKGNFPGRFSGRQFSNSRSEMNVSTLELGDSALYLCASSLAGTGENTEAFFGQGTRLTVV.

This clone was detected once. The same CDR3 can be traced to other DNA sequences in this sample. The gene calls are TRBV18 and TRBJ1-1; no clear D. Trimming took off 2 bases at V and 4 bases at J, with 8 bases between the two ends. The CDR3 loop spans 13 amino acids. CDR1 is KGHSH and CDR2 is LQKENI in the germline V gene. The CDR3 DNA reads TGTGCCAGCTCACCAAATTCGGGCACTGAAGCTTTCTTT. Protein sequence: CASSPNSGTEAFF.

The CDR3 loop is CASSQAFTGTGIHQPQHF. CDR3 nucleotide sequence: TGTGCCAGCAGCCAAGCCTTCACCGGGACAGGGATTCATCAGCCCCAGCATTTT. The rearrangement links TRBV4-2 to TRBJ1-5; TRBD1 agrees at 9 bases. Germline CDR1 is LGHNA and CDR2 is YNFKEQ. The CDR3 is made up of 18 amino acids. Germline trimming cut 1 base from V and 5 bases from J; bases unmatched to any gene: 12.

The V call is TRBV6-6, the J call TRBJ2-2, with TRBD1 matching 8 bases. The CDR3 has 16 amino acids. Germline V gene lookup returns CDR1 MNHNY and CDR2 SVGAGI (reference sequence). Trimming took 2 bases from V and 7 from J; bases not matched to a gene: 9. CDR3 residues: CASSYPINTGGGELFF. As DNA, the CDR3 is TGTGCCAGCAGTTACCCCATTAACACAGGGGGCGGGGAGCTGTTTTTT.

The chain uses TRBV29-1 and TRBJ1-2, with a possible D match to TRBD1 (6 bases). The CDR3 has 17 amino acids. V lost 0 bases, J lost 4 bases, and 21 bases lay in between. Germline V gene sequence: CDR1 SQVTM, CDR2 ANQGSEA. The CDR3 region is CSVEDLHPGRGFYGYTF. The CDR3 bases are TGCAGCGTTGAAGATCTTCATCCCGGCAGGGGCTTCTATGGCTACACCTTC.